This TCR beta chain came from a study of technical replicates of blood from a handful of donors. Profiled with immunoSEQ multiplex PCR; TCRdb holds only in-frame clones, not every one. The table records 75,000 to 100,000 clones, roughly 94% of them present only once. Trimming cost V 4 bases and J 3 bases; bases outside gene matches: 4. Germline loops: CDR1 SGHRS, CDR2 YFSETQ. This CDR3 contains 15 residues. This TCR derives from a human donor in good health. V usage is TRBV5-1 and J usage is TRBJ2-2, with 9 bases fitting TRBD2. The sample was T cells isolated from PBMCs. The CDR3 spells CASSPGLAYTGELFF. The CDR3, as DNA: TGCGCCAGCAGCCCGGGACTAGCCTACACCGGGGAGCTGTTTTTT.